This T cell receptor beta chain was captured in a study of glioma-infiltrating T cells. V was cut by 2 bases and J by 4 bases, with 8 bases left in between. Germline CDR1 is SGHAT and CDR2 is FQNNGV. The CDR3 is made up of 13 amino acids. Study results and limitations: Non-neoplastic patients had below-expected tissue-blood divergence, while all gliomas exceeded expectation. Only very few CDR3 sequences appeared in both tissue and blood.

Using RNA template, CDR3s of TCR alpha and beta were amplified with iRepertoire arm-PCR. One-step reverse transcription and amplification started from around 100-400 ng of tissue mRNA or PBMC total RNA. In TCRdb, the multiplex PCR reads were re-called with MiXCR into one record per CDR3 protein. Here the sample spans roughly 3,900 distinct CDR3 sequences, around 30% being singletons. This clonotype has a count of ten or more. Its antigen is still unknown. V and J are TRBV11-2 and TRBJ1-2; D not resolved. This clonotype was sampled from a human donor with low-grade glioma or glioblastoma, undergoing nonglioma brain surgery, or in good health (not recorded which). The material sequenced was glioma tissue, nonneoplastic brain tissue, or PBMCs (not recorded which). CDR3 DNA: TGTGCCAGCAGCTTATGGGGAGGCTATGGCTACACCTTC. Protein: CASSLWGGYGYTF.